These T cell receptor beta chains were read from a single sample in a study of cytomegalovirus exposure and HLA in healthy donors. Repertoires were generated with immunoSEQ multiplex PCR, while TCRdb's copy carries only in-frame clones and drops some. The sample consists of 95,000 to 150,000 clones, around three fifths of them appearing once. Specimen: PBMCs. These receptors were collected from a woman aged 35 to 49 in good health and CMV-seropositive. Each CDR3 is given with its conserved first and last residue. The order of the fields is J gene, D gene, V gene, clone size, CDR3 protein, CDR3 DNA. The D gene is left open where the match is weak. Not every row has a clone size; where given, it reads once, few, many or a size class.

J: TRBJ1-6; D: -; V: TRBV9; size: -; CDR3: CASSPGMNSPLHF; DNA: TGTGCCAGCAGCCCCGGGATGAATTCACCCCTCCACTTT
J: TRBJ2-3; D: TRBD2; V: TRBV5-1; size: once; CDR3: CASSLERGGRTDTQYF; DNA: TGCGCCAGCAGCTTGGAGCGGGGGGGACGCACAGATACGCAGTATTTT
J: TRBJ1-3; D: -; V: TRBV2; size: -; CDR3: CASSESGAQGLGGNTIYF; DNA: TGTGCCAGCAGTGAATCGGGTGCCCAGGGTTTAGGTGGAAACACCATATATTTT
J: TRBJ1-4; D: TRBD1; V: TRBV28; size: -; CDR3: CASSLAQGVEKLFF; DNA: TGTGCCAGCAGTTTGGCTCAGGGGGTGGAAAAACTGTTTTTT
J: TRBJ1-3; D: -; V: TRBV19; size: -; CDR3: CASSISGPGNTIYF; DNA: TGTGCCAGTAGTATCTCAGGCCCCGGAAACACCATATATTTT
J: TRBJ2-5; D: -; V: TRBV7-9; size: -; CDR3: CASSLGLGETQYF; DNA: TGTGCCAGCAGCTTGGGACTGGGGGAGACCCAGTACTTC
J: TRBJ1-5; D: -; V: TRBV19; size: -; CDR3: CASSMANQPQHF; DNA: TGTGCCAGTAGTATGGCCAATCAGCCCCAGCATTTT
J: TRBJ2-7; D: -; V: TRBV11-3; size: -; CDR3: CASRRDISYEQYF; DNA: TGTGCCAGCAGAAGGGACATATCCTACGAGCAGTACTTC
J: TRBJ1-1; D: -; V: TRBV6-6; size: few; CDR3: CASSYFGYQAEAFF; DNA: TGTGCCAGCAGTTACTTCGGGTATCAAGCTGAAGCTTTCTTT
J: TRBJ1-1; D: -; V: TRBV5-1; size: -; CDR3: CASSLGVLNTEAFF; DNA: TGCGCCAGCAGCTTGGGAGTATTGAACACTGAAGCTTTCTTT
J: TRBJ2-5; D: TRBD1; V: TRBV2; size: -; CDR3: CASRRGLSGGETQYF; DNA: TGTGCCAGCAGGAGGGGCCTATCAGGGGGAGAGACCCAGTACTTC
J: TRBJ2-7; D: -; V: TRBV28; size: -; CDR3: CASSRGVYEQYF; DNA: TGTGCCAGCAGCAGGGGTGTCTACGAGCAGTACTTC
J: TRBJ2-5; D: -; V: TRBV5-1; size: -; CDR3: CASSRASQGETQYF; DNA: TGCGCCAGCAGTCGTGCCTCTCAGGGAGAGACCCAGTACTTC
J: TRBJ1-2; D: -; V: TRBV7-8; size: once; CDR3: CASSLVHRREGYGYTF; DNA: TGTGCCAGCAGCTTAGTACATCGGAGAGAGGGCTATGGCTACACCTTC
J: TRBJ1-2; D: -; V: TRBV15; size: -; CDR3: CATSRTGSYGYPF; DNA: TGTGCCACCAGCCGAACAGGGAGTTATGGCTACCCCTTC
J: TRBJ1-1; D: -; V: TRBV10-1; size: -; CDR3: CASSESYGNTEAFF; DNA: TGCGCCAGCAGTGAGTCTTACGGGAACACTGAAGCTTTCTTT
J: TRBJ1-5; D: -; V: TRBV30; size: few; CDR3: CAWSDLGREGQPQHF; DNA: TGTGCCTGGAGCGATCTGGGCAGGGAAGGTCAGCCCCAGCATTTT
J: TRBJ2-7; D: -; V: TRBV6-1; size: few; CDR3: CASRDYYEQYF; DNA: TGTGCCAGCAGAGACTACTACGAGCAGTACTTC
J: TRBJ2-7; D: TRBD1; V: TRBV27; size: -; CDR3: CASSFSPGQSYEQYF; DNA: TGTGCCAGCAGTTTTTCCCCGGGACAGTCCTACGAGCAGTACTTC
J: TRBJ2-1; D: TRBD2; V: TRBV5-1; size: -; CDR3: CASRSSGGSLSYNEQFF; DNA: TGCGCCAGCAGATCTAGCGGGGGGTCCCTTTCCTACAATGAGCAGTTCTTC
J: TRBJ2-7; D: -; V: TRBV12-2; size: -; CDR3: CASRLARGRGSYEQYF; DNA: TGTGCAAGTCGCTTAGCGCGCGGGAGGGGCTCCTACGAGCAGTACTTC
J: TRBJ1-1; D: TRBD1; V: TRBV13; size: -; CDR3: CASSLGTGAASF; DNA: TGTGCCAGCAGCTTAGGGACAGGGGCCGCGTCCTTT
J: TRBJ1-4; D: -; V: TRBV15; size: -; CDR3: CATSRDPPTVEKLFF; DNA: TGTGCCACCAGCAGAGACCCACCAACGGTGGAGAAACTGTTTTTT
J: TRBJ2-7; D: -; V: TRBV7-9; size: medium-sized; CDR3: CASSLGGQIEQYF; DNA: TGTGCCAGCAGCTTAGGAGGACAAATCGAGCAGTACTTC
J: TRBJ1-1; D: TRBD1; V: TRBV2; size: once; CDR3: CASRGATGDGEAFF; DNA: TGTGCCAGCAGGGGGGCGACAGGGGACGGTGAAGCTTTCTTT
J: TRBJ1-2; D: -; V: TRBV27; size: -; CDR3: CASSASAGYGYTF; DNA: TGTGCCAGCAGTGCTAGCGCAGGCTATGGCTACACCTTC
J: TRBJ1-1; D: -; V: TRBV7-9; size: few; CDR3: CASSLARQGEAFF; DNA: TGTGCCAGCAGCTTGGCCCGGCAGGGAGAAGCTTTCTTT
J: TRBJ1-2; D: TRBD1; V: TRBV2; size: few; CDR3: CASSESRQGYGYTF; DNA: TGTGCCAGCAGTGAAAGTCGACAGGGCTATGGCTACACCTTC
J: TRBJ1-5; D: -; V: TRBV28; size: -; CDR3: CASSRYTGNQPQHF; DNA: TGTGCCAGCAGCCGGTATACGGGCAATCAGCCCCAGCATTTT
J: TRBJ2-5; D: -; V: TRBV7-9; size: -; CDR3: CASSLGDSRKETQYF; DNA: TGTGCCAGCAGCTTAGGGGACTCGCGGAAAGAGACCCAGTACTTC
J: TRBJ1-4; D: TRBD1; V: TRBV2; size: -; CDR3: CASSRDRTEWREKLFF; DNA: TGTGCCAGCAGTCGGGACAGGACCGAGTGGAGGGAAAAACTGTTTTTT
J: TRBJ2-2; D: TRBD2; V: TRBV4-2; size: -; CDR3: CASSQEGLAGAGELFF; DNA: TGTGCCAGCAGCCAAGAAGGACTAGCGGGAGCCGGGGAGCTGTTTTTT
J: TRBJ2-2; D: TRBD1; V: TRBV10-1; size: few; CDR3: CASILDRDTGELFF; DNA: TGCGCCAGCATTCTGGACAGGGACACCGGGGAGCTGTTTTTT
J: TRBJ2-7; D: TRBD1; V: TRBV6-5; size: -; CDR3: CASSFPAGTGGHEQYF; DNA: TGTGCCAGCAGTTTTCCCGCCGGGACAGGGGGCCACGAGCAGTACTTC
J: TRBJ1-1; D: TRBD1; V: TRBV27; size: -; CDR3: CASSSAATGRAFF; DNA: TGTGCCAGCAGTTCCGCCGCGACAGGGAGGGCTTTCTTT
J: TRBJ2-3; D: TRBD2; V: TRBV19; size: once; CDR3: CASSLGTSGSLSGTQYF; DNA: TGTGCCAGTAGTCTGGGGACTAGCGGGAGCCTGAGCGGTACGCAGTATTTT
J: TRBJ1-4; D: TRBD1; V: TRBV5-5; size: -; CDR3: CASSRTGLDEKLFF; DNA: TGTGCCAGCAGCAGGACAGGGTTGGACGAAAAACTGTTTTTT
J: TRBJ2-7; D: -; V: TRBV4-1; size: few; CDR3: CASSQEPGEPYEQYF; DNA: TGTGCCAGCAGCCAAGAGCCAGGGGAACCCTACGAGCAGTACTTC
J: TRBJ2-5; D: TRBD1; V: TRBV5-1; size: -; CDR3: CASRTTGAETQYF; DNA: TGCGCCAGCAGGACAACAGGGGCCGAGACCCAGTACTTC
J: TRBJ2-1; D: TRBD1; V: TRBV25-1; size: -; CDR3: CASSDSGTGKDNEQFF; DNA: TGTGCCAGCAGTGACTCCGGGACAGGGAAAGACAATGAGCAGTTCTTC
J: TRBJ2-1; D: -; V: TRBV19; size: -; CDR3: CASTMRYNEQFF; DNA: TGTGCCAGTACTATGCGGTACAATGAGCAGTTCTTC
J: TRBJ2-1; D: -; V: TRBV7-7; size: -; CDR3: CASSPGGTEQFF; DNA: TGTGCTAGCAGCCCAGGAGGCACTGAGCAGTTCTTC
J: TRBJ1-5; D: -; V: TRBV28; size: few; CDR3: CASSRSGGYNQPQHF; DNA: TGTGCCAGCAGCCGGTCCGGGGGTTACAATCAGCCCCAGCATTTT